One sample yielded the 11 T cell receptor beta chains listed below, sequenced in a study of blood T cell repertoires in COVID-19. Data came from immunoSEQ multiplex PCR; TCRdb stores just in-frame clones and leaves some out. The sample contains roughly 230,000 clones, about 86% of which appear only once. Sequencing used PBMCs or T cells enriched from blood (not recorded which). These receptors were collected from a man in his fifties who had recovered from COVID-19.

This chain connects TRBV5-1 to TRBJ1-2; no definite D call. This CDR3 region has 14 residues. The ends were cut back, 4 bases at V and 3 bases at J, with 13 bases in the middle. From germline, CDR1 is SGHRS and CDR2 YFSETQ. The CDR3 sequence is CASSAEGLYYGYTF. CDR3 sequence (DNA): TGCGCCAGCAGCGCGGAAGGTCTCTACTATGGCTACACCTTC.

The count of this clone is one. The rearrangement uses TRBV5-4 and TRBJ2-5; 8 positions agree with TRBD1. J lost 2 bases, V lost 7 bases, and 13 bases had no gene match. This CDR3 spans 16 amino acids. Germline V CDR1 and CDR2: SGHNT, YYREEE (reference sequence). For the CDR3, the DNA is TGTGCCAGCTGTTCCACCGGGACAGGACTTCAAGAGACCCAGTACTTC. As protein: CASCSTGTGLQETQYF. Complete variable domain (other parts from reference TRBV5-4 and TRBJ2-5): ETGVTQSPTHLIKTRGQQVTLRCSSQSGHNTVSWYQQALGQGPQFIFQYYREEENGRGNFPPRFSGLQFPNYSSELNVNALELDDSALYLCASCSTGTGLQETQYFGPGTRLLVL.

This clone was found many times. CDR3 nucleotide sequence: TGTGCCAGCAGCTCGTCGGGGTGGCGGGAGGCCCTGAACACCGGGGAGCTGTTTTTT. Protein: CASSSSGWREALNTGELFF. The chain joins TRBV11-3 to TRBJ2-2; 8 positions agree with TRBD2. Germline lookup yields CDR1 SGHNT and CDR2 YENEEA. The CDR3 runs to 19 residues. Trimming cost V 4 bases and J 1 base; bases outside gene matches: 14.

CDR3 DNA sequence: TGCGCCAGCAGCCGTGGACAGGACGAATATGGCTACACCTTC. It translates to CASSRGQDEYGYTF. The gene calls are TRBV5-1 and TRBJ1-2, with 7 nucleotides matching TRBD1. Germline V gene lookup returns CDR1 SGHRS and CDR2 YFSETQ. The V and J ends lost 4 bases and 5 bases, in that order; junction bases with no gene match: 8. The CDR3 is 14 residues long.

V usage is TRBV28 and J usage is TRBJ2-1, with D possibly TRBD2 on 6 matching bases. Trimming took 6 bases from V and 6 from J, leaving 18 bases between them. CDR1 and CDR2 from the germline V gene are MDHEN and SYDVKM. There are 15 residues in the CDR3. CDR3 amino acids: CASRGTSSSGNEQFF. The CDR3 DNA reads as TGTGCCAGCAGGGGAACTAGCAGCTCGGGCAATGAGCAGTTCTTC.

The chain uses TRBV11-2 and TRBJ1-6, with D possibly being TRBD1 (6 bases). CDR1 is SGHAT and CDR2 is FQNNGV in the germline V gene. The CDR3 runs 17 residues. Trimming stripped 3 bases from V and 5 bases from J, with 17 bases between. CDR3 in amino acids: CASSFRRGGFNNSPLHF. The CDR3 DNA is TGTGCCAGCAGCTTTAGACGAGGGGGTTTTAATAATTCACCCCTCCACTTT.

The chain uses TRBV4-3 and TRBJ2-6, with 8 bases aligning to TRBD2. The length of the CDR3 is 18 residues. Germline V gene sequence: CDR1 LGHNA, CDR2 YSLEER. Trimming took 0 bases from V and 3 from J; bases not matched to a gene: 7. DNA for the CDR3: TGCGCCAGCAGCCAAGAGGCGGGAGGATACGGTGGGGCCAACGTCCTGACTTTC. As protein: CASSQEAGGYGGANVLTF.

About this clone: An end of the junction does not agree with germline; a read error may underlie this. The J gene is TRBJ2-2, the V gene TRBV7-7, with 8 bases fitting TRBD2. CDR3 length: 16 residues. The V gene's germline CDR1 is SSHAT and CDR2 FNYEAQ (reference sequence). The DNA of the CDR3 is TGTGCTAGCAGCTTAAATAGCGGGGTGAACACCGGGGAGCTGTTTTTT. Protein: CASSLNSGVNTGELFF.

The CDR3 DNA reads TGCAGCGCGGGACAGGGGGCGAACACCGGGGAGCTGTTTTTT. Protein: CSAGQGANTGELFF. The gene calls are TRBV29-1 and TRBJ2-2; TRBD1 aligns across 11 bases. Germline CDR1 SQVTM, CDR2 ANQGSEA. The J segment lost 0 bases and the V segment lost 7 bases, leaving 1 base of the junction unmatched. This CDR3 region has 14 residues.

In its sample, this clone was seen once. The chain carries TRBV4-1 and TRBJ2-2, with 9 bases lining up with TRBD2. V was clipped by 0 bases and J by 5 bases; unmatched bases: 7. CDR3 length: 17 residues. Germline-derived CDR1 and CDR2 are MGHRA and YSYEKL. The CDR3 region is CASSQDRGGAGTGELFF. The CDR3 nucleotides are TGCGCCAGCAGCCAAGATCGCGGGGGGGCCGGAACCGGGGAGCTGTTTTTT.

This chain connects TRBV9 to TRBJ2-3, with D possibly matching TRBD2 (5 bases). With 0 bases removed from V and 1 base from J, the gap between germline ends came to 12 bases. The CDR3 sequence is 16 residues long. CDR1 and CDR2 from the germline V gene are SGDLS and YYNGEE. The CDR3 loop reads CASSVGTGLGTDTQYF. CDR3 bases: TGTGCCAGCAGCGTAGGAACGGGGTTGGGCACAGATACGCAGTATTTT.